This is a list of T cell receptor beta chains from one sample in a study of cytomegalovirus exposure and HLA in healthy donors. Clones were sequenced by immunoSEQ multiplex PCR, and TCRdb holds only the in-frame ones, with some missing. In the table there are a few hundred thousand clones, roughly 89% of which are singletons. The sequenced sample was PBMCs. These receptors were obtained from a woman under 30 in good health and CMV-seronegative. Each CDR3 is given with its conserved first and last residue. D genes are given only for firm matches. Only some rows state a clone size, as once, few, many or a class for expanded clones.

TRBJ1-2 NA TRBV27 NA TGTGCCAGCAGTTTCATTGGGGGGGGCGCGGATGGCTACACCTTC CASSFIGGGADGYTF
TRBJ1-5 NA TRBV21-1 NA TGTGCCAGCAGCAATAGGTATAGGAGTCAGCCCCAGCATTTT CASSNRYRSQPQHF
TRBJ1-1 NA TRBV18 NA TGTGCCAGCTCCCCGCAATCGGGCACTGAAGCTTTCTTT CASSPQSGTEAFF
TRBJ2-1 NA TRBV10-3 TRBD2 TGTGCCATCAGTGAGCTCACGACTAGCGGGGGTAATGAGCAGTTCTTC CAISELTTSGGNEQFF
TRBJ2-7 NA TRBV4-3 TRBD1 TGCGCCAGCAGCCGCCTCGGGACAGGGTCCTACGAGCAGTACTTC CASSRLGTGSYEQYF
TRBJ1-3 NA TRBV7-9 TRBD1 TGTGCCAGCAGCTCACGGACAGGGAGCGGAAACACCATATATTTT CASSSRTGSGNTIYF
TRBJ2-5 NA TRBV7-9 TRBD2 TGTGCCAGCAGAAACGGACTAGCGGAGCACCAAGAGACCCAGTACTTC CASRNGLAEHQETQYF
TRBJ2-2 NA TRBV7-2 TRBD2 TGTGCCAGCAGCTTAGCGCCGGGCGGGAGATGGCGGACCGGGGAGCTGTTTTTT CASSLAPGGRWRTGELFF
TRBJ1-5 once TRBV7-3 NA TGTGCCAGCAGCCTTCTATGGGTCGGGAACAATCAGCCCCAGCATTTT CASSLLWVGNNQPQHF
TRBJ1-3 NA TRBV5-1 NA TGCGCCAGCACCCGTCAGGGGCAAGGGGACACCATATATTTT CASTRQGQGDTIYF
TRBJ2-7 NA TRBV13 NA TGTGCCAGCAGCGCTCCGACTAGCTACGAGCAGTACTTC CASSAPTSYEQYF
TRBJ1-1 NA TRBV30 NA TGTGCCTGGAGCGACGGGAGGGTGGAAGCTTTCTTT CAWSDGRVEAFF
TRBJ1-2 NA TRBV5-6 NA TGTGCCAGCAGCTTCGGACAGAACCCATTTAACTATGGCTACACCTTC CASSFGQNPFNYGYTF
TRBJ2-2 once TRBV7-9 TRBD1 TGTGCCAGCAGCTCTCGGACAGGGGGGTCCACCGGGGAGCTGTTTTTT CASSSRTGGSTGELFF
TRBJ2-1 NA TRBV4-1 TRBD2 TGCGCCAGCAGCCTGACCCTAGCGGGGAATAATGAGCAGTTCTTC CASSLTLAGNNEQFF
TRBJ2-5 NA TRBV7-3 NA TGTGCCAGCAGCTTACCGAAACAGTTCCAAGAGACCCAGTACTTC CASSLPKQFQETQYF
TRBJ2-4 NA TRBV19 TRBD1 TGTGCCAGTACAGACCCGGGACAGGAAAACATTCAGTACTTC CASTDPGQENIQYF
TRBJ2-3 NA TRBV13 NA TGTGCCAGCAGCTTAGAGAGGAGGGACGATACGCAGTATTTT CASSLERRDDTQYF
TRBJ1-1 NA TRBV15 TRBD1 TGTGCCACCAGCAGAGATCACAGGGGAAACACTGAAGCTTTCTTT CATSRDHRGNTEAFF
TRBJ2-5 NA TRBV10-3 NA TGTGCCATCAGTTCGACAGGCTTCGAGACCCAGTACTTC CAISSTGFETQYF
TRBJ1-2 NA TRBV18 TRBD1 TGTGCCAGCTCAGGGGACAGGGCCTATGGCTACACCTTC CASSGDRAYGYTF
TRBJ2-5 NA TRBV2 NA TGTGCCAGCGCGGGACTCCGCGAGACCCAGTACTTC CASAGLRETQYF
TRBJ1-3 NA TRBV27 NA TGTGCCACCAGAGCGTCAGGGTCAGGAAACACCATATATTTT CATRASGSGNTIYF
TRBJ2-7 NA TRBV7-2 TRBD2 TGTACCAGCAGCTTAGGACTAGCGAGCCCCTACGAGCAGTACTTC CTSSLGLASPYEQYF
TRBJ2-7 once TRBV19 NA TGTGCCAGTAGTATGTTTCAGGGCGCGGACGAGCAGTACTTC CASSMFQGADEQYF
TRBJ1-6 NA TRBV27 TRBD1 TGTGCCAGCAGTTTATGGGACAGGCTAGAATATAATTCACCCCTCCACTTT CASSLWDRLEYNSPLHF
TRBJ2-7 NA TRBV5-1 TRBD2 TGCGCCAGCAGCTTGCGCGGGGGGGCCGGGGAGCAGTACTTC CASSLRGGAGEQYF
TRBJ2-7 NA TRBV6-6 NA TGTGCCAGCACCACAAGGGGCGAGCAGTACTTC CASTTRGEQYF
TRBJ2-7 few TRBV21-1 NA TGTGCCAGCAGCACTTCCGGGAGCTACGAGCAGTACTTC CASSTSGSYEQYF
TRBJ2-7 NA TRBV10-3 NA TGTGCCATCAGGAGCGGTAGCTCCTACGAGCAGTACTTC CAIRSGSSYEQYF
TRBJ2-7 NA TRBV11-1 NA TGTGCCAGCAGCTCACAGAGCTACGAGCAGTACTTC CASSSQSYEQYF
TRBJ2-3 NA TRBV4-3 TRBD2 TGCGCCAGCAGCCAAGATAGTTCTACTAGCGGGATGATCACAGATACGCAGTATTTT CASSQDSSTSGMITDTQYF
TRBJ2-7 once TRBV11-3 NA TGTGCCAGCAGCTTAGGACTAGATCAGGTTTACGAGCAGTACTTC CASSLGLDQVYEQYF
TRBJ1-4 once TRBV18 NA TGTGCCAGCTCACGAAGGTGGCAGGGAAATGAAAAACTGTTTTTT CASSRRWQGNEKLFF
TRBJ2-7 NA TRBV7-9 TRBD1 TGTGCCAGCAGCAGCTCCGGGACAGTGAACTACGAGCAGTACTTC CASSSSGTVNYEQYF
TRBJ2-7 NA TRBV5-6 TRBD1 TGTGCCAGCAGCTTATCACAGGGGACCTACGAGCAGTACTTC CASSLSQGTYEQYF
TRBJ2-6 NA TRBV27 NA TGTGCCAGCAGTTTTCTGTCACCAAACGGTCCTGGGGCCAACGTCCTGACTTTC CASSFLSPNGPGANVLTF
TRBJ2-3 NA TRBV6-5 NA TGTGCCAGCAGTTACGACAGACCTAGCACAGATACGCAGTATTTT CASSYDRPSTDTQYF
TRBJ1-1 NA TRBV2 NA TGTGCCAGCAGCCAGAACATGAACACTGAAGCTTTCTTT CASSQNMNTEAFF
TRBJ2-7 NA TRBV6-5 NA TGTGCCAGCAGTTACGGGCTTCCCTACGAGCAGTACTTC CASSYGLPYEQYF
TRBJ1-2 NA TRBV19 TRBD1 TGTGCCAGTACCCTGGACAGGGGATATGGCTACACCTTC CASTLDRGYGYTF
TRBJ2-4 NA TRBV5-4 NA TGTGCCAGCAGCCACGAACCGGGAATAGCCAAAAACATTCAGTACTTC CASSHEPGIAKNIQYF
TRBJ1-1 NA TRBV25-1 TRBD1 TGTGCCAGCAGCCTCGCCCCCGGGACAGGGGACACTGAAGCTTTCTTT CASSLAPGTGDTEAFF
TRBJ2-2 NA TRBV6-4 NA TGTGCCAGCAGTGACCGGTTCGGGGAGCTGTTTTTT CASSDRFGELFF
TRBJ2-7 NA TRBV6-5 TRBD1 TGTGCCAGCAGTATTCCGGGACAGTCCTACGAGCAGTACTTC CASSIPGQSYEQYF
TRBJ2-7 NA TRBV5-6 TRBD1 TGTGCCAGCAGCCTGGGACAGGGGTGGAGAGGGCAGTACTTC CASSLGQGWRGQYF
TRBJ1-2 NA TRBV4-3 TRBD1 TGCGCCAGCAGCCAAGAGCGCGAACAGGGGGCCGTTCATGGCTACACCTTC CASSQEREQGAVHGYTF
TRBJ2-1 NA TRBV29-1 NA TGCAGCGCCATGTGGCCGTCCTACAATGAGCAGTTCTTC CSAMWPSYNEQFF
TRBJ2-7 few TRBV19 TRBD2 TGTGCCAGTAGTATTCTAGCGGAGGGGACCTACGAGCAGTACTTC CASSILAEGTYEQYF